The TCR beta chain under discussion was sequenced for a study of cytomegalovirus exposure and HLA in healthy donors. Study background: Drawn from HLA-typed donors, some 80 million unique TCRs were held in an early data release.

Notes on the study in general: It was fewer than 200 TCR beta chains that were listed as cytomegalovirus-associated. For most TCR beta V segments, an earlier analysis put the productive rate at about 87% or about 30% of the time. Common viral pathogens (according to a later analysis) appeared linked to several of the most significant clusters.

Worth noting for this clone: Its cognate antigen is unknown.

It was with 60 Vbeta and 13 Jbeta primers that the PCR ran. Generated by immunoSEQ multiplex PCR, the TCRdb table keeps only in-frame clones and is missing some. The table shows about 76,000 clones, with 73% occurring only once. Trimming took 3 bases from V and 9 from J, leaving 15 bases between them. Per germline, CDR1 LNHDA and CDR2 SQIVND (reference sequence). The CDR3 covers 15 residues. This clonotype was sampled from a woman between 40 and 55 years old in good health and CMV-seropositive. The chain recombines TRBV19 with TRBJ1-6, with D possibly TRBD1 on 5 matching bases. Material: PBMCs. In nucleotides, the CDR3 is TGTGCCAGTAGTATGTTCCCCACGACAGTTTCACCCCTCCACTTT. Protein product: CASSMFPTTVSPLHF.